These T cell receptor beta chains were read from a single sample in a study of blood T cell repertoires in COVID-19. Measured with immunoSEQ multiplex PCR; TCRdb has only the in-frame clones, and not every one. This table has about 90,000 clones, approximately 75% appearing once. Specimen: peripheral blood. The receptors stem from a human donor in a cohort sampled during active COVID-19. The CDR3 runs from the conserved cysteine through the conserved F or W. D genes are given only for firm matches. Not all rows give a size; the values are once, few, many and, for expanded clones, a class.

clone_size	d_call	j_call	v_call	cdr3_aa	cdr3_nt
NA	NA	TRBJ2-1	TRBV5-1	CASSLAWGDEQFF	TGCGCCAGCAGCTTGGCCTGGGGGGATGAGCAGTTCTTC
few	TRBD1	TRBJ1-1	TRBV29-1	CSVRTGLNTEAFF	TGCAGCGTCCGGACAGGCCTGAACACTGAAGCTTTCTTT
NA	NA	TRBJ2-7	TRBV30	CAWSVGGAYEQYF	TGTGCCTGGAGTGTAGGAGGAGCCTACGAGCAGTACTTC
once	NA	TRBJ1-2	TRBV6-5	CASSRAVNYGYTF	TGTGCCAGCAGCAGAGCGGTAAACTATGGCTACACCTTC
NA	NA	TRBJ2-1	TRBV2	CASRRWERAQFF	TGTGCCAGCCGGCGGTGGGAGCGGGCGCAGTTCTTC
once	NA	TRBJ1-1	TRBV20-1	CSASGQGLLNTEAFF	TGCAGTGCTAGTGGGCAGGGGCTCTTGAACACTGAAGCTTTCTTT
NA	NA	TRBJ1-1	TRBV3-1/TRBV3-2	CASSQPMGRNTEAFF	TGTGCCAGCAGCCAACCTATGGGGCGGAACACTGAAGCTTTCTTT
once	NA	TRBJ2-1	TRBV7-3	CASSSSLGRYNEQFF	TGTGCCAGCAGCTCCTCCCTCGGCAGGTACAATGAGCAGTTCTTC
NA	NA	TRBJ1-2	TRBV9	CASSVGGRGTGYTF	TGTGCCAGCAGCGTAGGGGGGCGAGGGACTGGCTACACCTTC
NA	TRBD1	TRBJ2-2	TRBV19	CASSAGQGAGTGELFF	TGTGCCAGTAGTGCCGGGCAGGGGGCTGGGACCGGGGAGCTGTTTTTT
NA	NA	TRBJ2-1	TRBV10-3	CAISEGLARNEQFF	TGTGCCATCAGTGAAGGGCTAGCACGCAATGAGCAGTTCTTC
NA	NA	TRBJ1-1	TRBV18	CASSPVTRHNTEAFF	TGTGCCAGCTCACCTGTAACCAGGCATAACACTGAAGCTTTCTTT
once	NA	TRBJ2-1	TRBV6-2/TRBV6-3	CASSLTDYNEQFF	TGTGCCAGCAGCCTGACAGACTACAATGAGCAGTTCTTC
NA	TRBD1	TRBJ2-7	TRBV6-4	CASSDPGLLQGVIYEQYF	TGTGCCAGCAGTGACCCCGGCCTCTTACAGGGGGTGATTTACGAGCAGTACTTC
NA	TRBD1	TRBJ2-5	TRBV11-2	CASTRDSKETQYF	TGTGCCAGCACCCGGGACAGTAAAGAGACCCAGTACTTC
NA	TRBD1	TRBJ1-2	TRBV29-1	CSVGDRFYGYTF	TGCAGCGTTGGGGACAGGTTCTATGGCTACACCTTC
NA	TRBD2	TRBJ2-3	TRBV7-2	CASSSPEVAGTDTQYF	TGTGCCAGCAGCTCCCCGGAAGTAGCGGGGACAGATACGCAGTATTTT
NA	TRBD1	TRBJ1-3	TRBV6-1	CASSDRGLGGNTIYF	TGTGCCAGCAGTGATAGGGGGCTCGGGGGAAACACCATATATTTT
NA	NA	TRBJ1-1	TRBV6-5	CASSSGQMNTEAFF	TGTGCCAGCAGTTCCGGACAGATGAACACTGAAGCTTTCTTT
NA	TRBD1	TRBJ1-2	TRBV6-1	CASSEGQGVGGYTF	TGTGCCAGCAGTGAGGGACAGGGGGTCGGAGGCTACACCTTC
NA	NA	TRBJ2-1	TRBV18	CASCPRVLSGNEQFF	TGTGCCAGCTGTCCCAGGGTTCTTAGTGGGAATGAGCAGTTCTTC
NA	TRBD1	TRBJ1-2	TRBV24-1	CATSSTGIGGYTF	TGTGCCACCAGTTCGACAGGGATAGGTGGCTACACCTTC
NA	TRBD1	TRBJ2-7	TRBV10-3	CASGQGAYEQYF	TGTGCCTCCGGACAGGGGGCCTACGAGCAGTACTTC
NA	NA	TRBJ1-6	TRBV7-6	CASSLQAVDNSPLHF	TGTGCCAGCAGCTTACAGGCAGTTGATAATTCACCCCTCCACTTT
NA	TRBD1	TRBJ2-5	TRBV24-1	CATSDTDRGVETQYF	TGTGCCACCAGTGATACGGACAGGGGGGTGGAGACCCAGTACTTC
once	NA	TRBJ1-2	TRBV5-4	CASSLSDGAPYGYTF	TGTGCCAGCAGCTTGTCAGACGGAGCTCCCTATGGCTACACCTTC